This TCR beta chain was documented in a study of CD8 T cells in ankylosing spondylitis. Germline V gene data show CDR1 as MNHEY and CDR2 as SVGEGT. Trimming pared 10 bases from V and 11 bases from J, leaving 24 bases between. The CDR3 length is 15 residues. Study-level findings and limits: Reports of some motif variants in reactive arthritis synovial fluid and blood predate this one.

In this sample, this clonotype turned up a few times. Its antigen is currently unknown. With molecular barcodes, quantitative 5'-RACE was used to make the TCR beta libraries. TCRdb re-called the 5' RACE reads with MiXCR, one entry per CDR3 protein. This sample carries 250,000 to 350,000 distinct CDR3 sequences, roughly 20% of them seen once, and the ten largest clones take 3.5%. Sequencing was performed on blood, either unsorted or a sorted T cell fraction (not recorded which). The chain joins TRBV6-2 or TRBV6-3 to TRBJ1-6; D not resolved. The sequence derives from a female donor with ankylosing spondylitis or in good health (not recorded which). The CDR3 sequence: CATGERASARTPLHF. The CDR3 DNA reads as TGTGCCACGGGAGAACGCGCCTCGGCAAGGACACCCCTCCACTTT.